The next 19 T cell receptor beta chains were all read from a single sample in a study of control samples from healthy donors and cancer patients. The table came from immunoSEQ multiplex PCR; TCRdb's copy has only in-frame clones and leaves some out. The profile covers approximately 90,000 clones, with 85% to 95% appearing a single time and around 1.5% taken by the ten largest. The specimen sequenced was blood. Source of these receptors: a woman aged 25 to 39 in good health.

In this sample, this clone turned up once. The gene calls are TRBV6-1 and TRBJ2-1; D unresolved. CDR3 length: 14 residues. Trimming took 2 bases from V and 5 from J, leaving 10 bases between them. Germline CDR1 reads MNHNS; CDR2 reads SASEGT. The CDR3 nucleotides read TGTGCCAGCAGTGAACGGGTTTACCACAATGAGCAGTTCTTC. This encodes CASSERVYHNEQFF.

The chain combines TRBV4-1 with TRBJ1-2; no clear D. Trimming removed 0 bases at V and 8 bases at J, with 16 bases between. CDR3 size: 15 residues. Germline V gives CDR1 MGHRA, CDR2 YSYEKL. CDR3 in DNA: TGCGCCAGCAGCCAAGAAATCGGCAGCCCGGGGGGCTACACCTTC. Amino acid sequence: CASSQEIGSPGGYTF.

The chain is built from TRBV9 and TRBJ2-3; 11 bases map to TRBD2. The CDR3 is 16 residues long. J was trimmed by 1 base and V by 3 bases; bases with no gene match: 4. Looked up from germline, CDR1 is SGDLS and CDR2 is YYNGEE. CDR3 in DNA: TGTGCCAGCAGCGCTAGCGGGGGGCGGGGCACAGATACGCAGTATTTT. Residues: CASSASGGRGTDTQYF.

The V and J genes are TRBV27 and TRBJ1-1, with D tentatively TRBD1 (6 bases). V lost 6 bases to trimming and J lost 4 bases, with 12 bases between them. This CDR3 region has 13 residues. Per the germline V gene, CDR1 is MNHEY and CDR2 is SMNVEV (reference sequence). The CDR3 loop reads CASSQTGFTEAFF. The CDR3 DNA is TGTGCCAGCAGCCAAACAGGGTTCACTGAAGCTTTCTTT.

The rearrangement uses TRBV6-6 and TRBJ1-2; D uncertain. The CDR3 totals 14 residues. Trimming removed 0 bases at V and 6 bases at J, with 11 bases between. Germline assignment: CDR1 MNHNY and CDR2 SVGAGI (reference sequence). CDR3 amino acids: CASSYSTYADGYTF. Here the CDR3 DNA reads TGTGCCAGCAGTTACTCGACCTATGCTGATGGCTACACCTTC.

The chain recombines TRBV11-2 with TRBJ2-1; no reliable D call. V was clipped by 5 bases and J by 5 bases, with 13 bases between them. Per germline, CDR1 SGHAT and CDR2 FQNNGV. The CDR3 spans 14 residues. The CDR3 reads CASSEDWVHNEQFF. CDR3 coding DNA: TGTGCCAGCAGCGAAGACTGGGTTCACAATGAGCAGTTCTTC.

The chain has TRBV11-2 and TRBJ1-3; D is possibly TRBD1 (5 bases). There are 16 residues in the CDR3. The germline gives CDR1 SGHAT, CDR2 FQNNGV. V was clipped by 5 bases and J by 3 bases, with 17 bases between them. The CDR3 reads CASSDPGAGLGNTIYF. CDR3 sequence (DNA): TGTGCCAGCAGCGACCCTGGAGCAGGGCTTGGAAACACCATATATTTT.

The chain combines TRBV10-3 with TRBJ1-3; D ambiguous. Germline CDR1 is ENHRY and CDR2 is SYGVKD. The CDR3 is 14 residues long. V shed 6 bases and J shed 0 bases, with 9 bases lying between them. The CDR3 protein is CAIRDGSSGNTIYF. CDR3 coding DNA: TGTGCCATCAGAGACGGGAGCTCTGGAAACACCATATATTTT.

The genes are TRBV2 and TRBJ1-1; D perhaps matches TRBD1 (5 bases). CDR3 length: 11 amino acids. Per the germline V gene, CDR1 is SNHLY and CDR2 is FYNNEI. Trimming took 2 bases from V and 10 from J, leaving 8 bases between them. The DNA of the CDR3 is TGTGCCAGCAGTGAACGGGGGAGAGCTTTCTTT. As protein: CASSERGRAFF.

The V gene is TRBV6-2 or TRBV6-3, the J gene TRBJ1-2, with 9 bases fitting TRBD1. The CDR3 is 16 amino acids. The germline V gene has CDR1 MNHEY and CDR2 SVGEGT. V shed 0 bases, J shed 1 base, and the junction held 3 bases outside the gene matches. The CDR3 is CASSYSPGQGNYGYTF. The CDR3 DNA reads TGTGCCAGCAGTTACTCTCCGGGACAGGGTAACTATGGCTACACCTTC.

This chain links TRBV11-1 with TRBJ1-6, with D possibly TRBD1 on 6 matching bases. The CDR3 totals 15 residues. Trimming pared 6 bases from V and 0 bases from J, leaving 9 bases between. CDR1 and CDR2 from the germline V gene are SGHAT and FQDESV (reference sequence). The chain's CDR3 is CASRGHSSYNSPLHF. CDR3 sequence (DNA): TGTGCCAGCAGGGGACATAGCTCCTATAATTCACCCCTCCACTTT.

This clone was recorded once. The rearrangement links TRBV19 to TRBJ1-6; the match to TRBD1 covers 8 bases. The length of the CDR3 is 15 residues. V trimming: 7 bases; J trimming: 7 bases; junction bases outside the gene matches: 9. Germline-derived CDR1 and CDR2 are LNHDA and SQIVND (reference sequence). In DNA form, the CDR3 reads TGTGCCAGTATGGTTGGGACAGGCGGAAATTCACCCCTCCACTTT. As protein: CASMVGTGGNSPLHF.

Only one count was recorded for this clone. The J gene is TRBJ1-6, the V gene TRBV13; D not certain. The V gene lost 4 bases and the J gene lost 7 bases, with 5 bases spanning the gap. CDR1 and CDR2 (germline): PRHDT, FYEKMQ (reference sequence). The CDR3 runs 12 residues. The DNA for the CDR3 is TGTGCCAGCAGCTCTGAGAATTCACCCCTCCACTTT. Translation: CASSSENSPLHF.

The V and J genes are TRBV4-2 and TRBJ2-1; tentatively, D is TRBD2 (6 bases). This CDR3 has 16 residues. Trimming cost V 1 base and J 0 bases, with 10 bases left between them. Germline V gene sequence: CDR1 LGHNA, CDR2 YNFKEQ. Here the CDR3 reads CASSQVAGSSYNEQFF. In DNA form, the CDR3 reads TGTGCCAGCAGCCAAGTGGCGGGAAGCTCCTACAATGAGCAGTTCTTC.

The V gene is TRBV29-1, the J gene TRBJ1-1; 7 bases map to TRBD1. From germline, CDR1 is SQVTM and CDR2 ANQGSEA. There are 14 residues in the CDR3. V was clipped by 6 bases and J by 0 bases; unmatched bases: 7. The CDR3 nucleotides read TGCAGCGTCGGGACAGCTGCTATGAACACTGAAGCTTTCTTT. Translating it yields CSVGTAAMNTEAFF.

The chain has TRBV7-2 and TRBJ2-7; possible D gene TRBD1, 5 bases. In germline, CDR1 is SGHTA, CDR2 FQGNSA. CDR3 length: 15 amino acids. The V end lost 2 bases, the J end lost 1 base, and 12 bases lay between the germline ends. The CDR3 nucleotides are TGTGCCAGCAGCTTACAGGGCCGGGCATCCTACGAGCAGTACTTC. This encodes CASSLQGRASYEQYF.

V gene TRBV2 combines with J gene TRBJ2-7; 9 bases align to TRBD1. This CDR3 comprises 15 residues. Germline V CDR1 and CDR2: SNHLY, FYNNEI. Germline trimming cut 6 bases from V and 2 bases from J; bases unmatched to any gene: 8. The CDR3 here is CASSARDRVAYEQYF. The CDR3 bases are TGTGCCAGCAGCGCCCGGGACAGGGTTGCCTACGAGCAGTACTTC.

The chain uses TRBV5-4 and TRBJ2-5; D is perhaps TRBD1 or TRBD2 (5 bases each). Trimming removed 4 bases from V and 3 bases from J, with 16 bases in between. From germline, CDR1 is SGHNT and CDR2 YYREEE (reference sequence). The CDR3 covers 15 residues. The CDR3 here is CASSLGVASEETQYF. CDR3 sequence (DNA): TGTGCCAGCAGCCTGGGGGTAGCTAGTGAAGAGACCCAGTACTTC.

This chain links TRBV11-3 with TRBJ1-1; D unclear. The ends were cut back, 3 bases at V and 0 bases at J, with 2 bases in the middle. Germline loops: CDR1 SGHNT, CDR2 YENEEA. The CDR3 spans 12 residues. The CDR3 bases are TGTGCCAGCAGCTTGCTGAACACTGAAGCTTTCTTT. Its protein is CASSLLNTEAFF.